The next 21 T cell receptor beta chains were all read from a single sample in a study of blood T cell repertoires in COVID-19. Sequenced by immunoSEQ multiplex PCR; TCRdb stores in-frame clones only, minus some. Of roughly 250,000 clones in the sample, about nine tenths are singletons; the top ten hold about an eighth. The sequenced material came from peripheral blood. These receptors all stem from a woman aged 25 to 45 with COVID-19, enrolled during active disease.

The V and J genes are TRBV18 and TRBJ2-2; D remains ambiguous. V lost 2 bases, J lost 5 bases, and 9 bases lay in between. Germline V CDR1 and CDR2: KGHSH, LQKENI. The CDR3 totals 14 residues. As DNA, the CDR3 is TGTGCCAGCTCACCAAGTACGAGGACCGGGGAGCTGTTTTTT. Translating gives CASSPSTRTGELFF.

The V call is TRBV27, the J call TRBJ2-1; 7 bases align to TRBD1. The V and J ends lost 5 bases and 7 bases, in that order; junction bases with no gene match: 11. The CDR3 length is 15 residues. Germline values: CDR1 MNHEY, CDR2 SMNVEV (reference sequence). The DNA of the CDR3 is TGTGCCAGCAGTCCTAGGGGGACAGAGGGAAATGAGCAGTTCTTC. Protein product: CASSPRGTEGNEQFF.

The DNA of the CDR3 is TGTGCCAGTAGTATAGGTTCCGGGACACTGAACACTGAAGCTTTCTTT. It specifies CASSIGSGTLNTEAFF. The chain recombines TRBV19 with TRBJ1-1; a weak D match, TRBD1 (6 bases). V lost 1 base to trimming and J lost 0 bases, with 12 bases between them. The CDR3 is made up of 16 amino acids. Germline V gene data show CDR1 as LNHDA and CDR2 as SQIVND (reference sequence). Full variable domain (outside the CDR3, taken from reference TRBV19 and TRBJ1-1): DGGITQSPKYLFRKEGQNVTLSCEQNLNHDAMYWYRQDPGQGLRLIYYSQIVNDFQKGDIAEGYSVSREKKESFPLTVTSAQKNPTAFYLCASSIGSGTLNTEAFFGQGTRLTVV.

The gene calls are TRBV7-6 and TRBJ1-3; TRBD1 might be the D (6 bases). Germline lookup yields CDR1 SGHVS and CDR2 FNYEAQ. The CDR3 has 16 residues. The V end was cut by 0 bases, the J end by 0 bases, with 9 bases between. CDR3 DNA sequence: TGTGCCAGCAGCTTAGCGGGGGGGCTCTCTGGAAACACCATATATTTT. This sequence encodes CASSLAGGLSGNTIYF. The full variable domain, its missing parts supplied by reference TRBV7-6 and TRBJ1-3, is GAGVSQSPRYKVTKRGQDVALRCDPISGHVSLYWYRQALGQGPEFLTYFNYEAQQDKSGLPNDRFSAERPEGSISTLTIQRTEQRDSAMYRCASSLAGGLSGNTIYFGEGSWLTVV.

Note on this clone: Other nucleotide sequences from this sample produce the same CDR3. The chain couples TRBV6-5 to TRBJ2-7; 7 nucleotides agree with TRBD1. The CDR3 runs 11 residues. V was clipped by 6 bases and J by 4 bases; unmatched bases: 0. Germline CDR1 is MNHEY and CDR2 is SVGAGI. The CDR3 spells CASSRGYEQYF. CDR3 in DNA: TGTGCCAGCAGCAGGGGGTACGAGCAGTACTTC.

CDR3 residues: CASTAQGTNYGYTF. The CDR3 DNA follows: TGTGCCAGCACCGCACAGGGTACTAACTATGGCTACACCTTC. This rearrangement joins TRBV7-2 to TRBJ1-2, with a possible D match to TRBD1 (6 bases). From germline, CDR1 is SGHTA and CDR2 FQGNSA. V was shortened by 7 bases and J by 0 bases, with 12 bases between the two germline ends. This CDR3 has 14 amino acids.

The CDR3 DNA is TGTGCCAGCAGCCGGGGACAGGGGCATGGCTACACCTTC. Its protein product is CASSRGQGHGYTF. The J gene is TRBJ1-2, the V gene TRBV13; 10 bases agree with TRBD1. Germline loops: CDR1 PRHDT, CDR2 FYEKMQ (reference sequence). V shed 5 bases, J shed 6 bases, and the junction held 3 bases outside the gene matches. CDR3 length: 13 amino acids.

This clone was picked up a small number of times. The V and J genes are TRBV5-1 and TRBJ1-2; 8 bases map to TRBD1. The ends lost 4 bases at V and 7 bases at J; junction bases unmatched: 12. This CDR3 spans 15 amino acids. Germline V gene data show CDR1 as SGHRS and CDR2 as YFSETQ. CDR3 in DNA: TGCGCCAGCAGCCCATCAGGACAGGGCTTGTCTGGCTACACCTTC. Protein sequence: CASSPSGQGLSGYTF.

The gene calls are TRBV11-2 and TRBJ2-1; D remains unclear. Trimming took off 1 base at V and 6 bases at J, with 10 bases between the two ends. CDR3 length equals 14 residues. Germline CDR1 and CDR2: SGHAT and FQNNGV. The CDR3 loop is CASSLGFSSNEQFF. The CDR3 DNA reads as TGTGCCAGCAGCTTAGGTTTCAGTTCCAATGAGCAGTTCTTC.

The chain carries TRBV5-1 and TRBJ2-1; D is possibly TRBD1 (6 bases). This CDR3 has 14 amino acids. Trimming stripped 0 bases from V and 6 bases from J, with 10 bases between. The germline V gene has CDR1 SGHRS and CDR2 YFSETQ. CDR3 sequence reads: CASSLGQGFNEQFF. The CDR3 nucleotides are TGCGCCAGCAGCTTGGGGCAGGGGTTCAATGAGCAGTTCTTC.

Written as DNA, the CDR3 is TGTGCCAGCAGCCCGGGACAGCCTAATGAAAAACTGTTTTTT. Translation: CASSPGQPNEKLFF. The chain recombines TRBV7-9 with TRBJ1-4, with TRBD1 matching 7 bases. This CDR3 spans 14 amino acids. Losses at the gene ends were 5 bases for V and 3 bases for J; bases not matched to a gene: 3. Germline V gene lookup returns CDR1 SEHNR and CDR2 FQNEAQ (reference sequence).

Concerning this clone itself: Distinct nucleotide sequences in the sample also encode this CDR3. The V call is TRBV18, the J call TRBJ1-1; 7 bases align to TRBD1. The CDR3 runs to 13 residues. Trimming removed 3 bases from V and 4 bases from J; junction bases left unmatched: 2. Germline V gives CDR1 KGHSH, CDR2 LQKENI. The CDR3 spells CASSPPGGTEAFF. The DNA for the CDR3 is TGTGCCAGCTCACCCCCAGGGGGCACTGAAGCTTTCTTT.

Written as DNA, the CDR3 is TGTGCCAGCAGCATCGCCCCGGGTACCGGGGAGCTGTTTTTT. This encodes CASSIAPGTGELFF. The V call is TRBV7-9, the J call TRBJ2-2; unclear D gene. This CDR3 has 14 residues. CDR1 is SEHNR and CDR2 is FQNEAQ in the germline V gene (reference sequence). The ends were cut back, 5 bases at V and 5 bases at J, with 12 bases in the middle. Based on the CDR3 plus reference TRBV7-9 and TRBJ2-2, the full variable domain is DTGVSQNPRHKITKRGQNVTFRCDPISEHNRLYWYRQTLGQGPEFLTYFQNEAQLEKSRLLSDRFSAERPKGSFSTLEIQRTEQGDSAMYLCASSIAPGTGELFFGEGSRLTVL.

This chain joins TRBV7-8 and TRBJ1-5; D not certain. Trimming removed 1 base at V and 5 bases at J, with 9 bases between. In germline, CDR1 is SGHVS, CDR2 FQNEAQ. The CDR3 totals 14 residues. The CDR3 spells CASSLGLVDQPQHF. The CDR3 DNA reads as TGTGCCAGCAGCTTAGGACTTGTCGATCAGCCCCAGCATTTT.

A single count supports this clone. V is TRBV28 and J is TRBJ2-7; TRBD1 might be the D (5 bases). CDR3 size: 15 residues. Germline assignment: CDR1 MDHEN and CDR2 SYDVKM. V dropped 5 bases and J dropped 0 bases, with 14 bases sitting between them. CDR3 nucleotide sequence: TGTGCCAGCAGTCCCTGGGGCGGTACCTCCTACGAGCAGTACTTC. Residues: CASSPWGGTSYEQYF.

The chain links TRBV7-9 to TRBJ2-2; D is ambiguous. V was cut by 9 bases and J by 0 bases, with 8 bases left in between. The CDR3 is 13 amino acids. Germline CDR1 is SEHNR and CDR2 is FQNEAQ (reference sequence). The CDR3 DNA follows: TGTGCCAGAGACCGGGCGAACACCGGGGAGCTGTTTTTT. This sequence encodes CARDRANTGELFF.

This chain joins TRBV19 and TRBJ2-3, with TRBD2 identical over 7 bases. Trimming removed 6 bases from V and 0 bases from J; junction bases left unmatched: 3. Germline loops: CDR1 LNHDA, CDR2 SQIVND (reference sequence). CDR3 length equals 14 residues. CDR3: CASSLAASTDTQYF. Written as DNA, the CDR3 is TGTGCCAGTAGCCTAGCGGCTAGCACAGATACGCAGTATTTT.

The CDR3 loop is CASSRQGGNIQYF. CDR3 DNA: TGTGCCAGCAGTCGACAGGGGGGAAACATTCAGTACTTC. The chain links TRBV2 to TRBJ2-4, with 9 bases lining up with TRBD1. The CDR3 is made up of 13 amino acids. The ends lost 5 bases at V and 6 bases at J; junction bases unmatched: 2. Germline-derived CDR1 and CDR2 are SNHLY and FYNNEI. The variable domain in full, with the rest retrieved from reference TRBV2 and TRBJ2-4, is EPEVTQTPSHQVTQMGQEVILRCVPISNHLYFYWYRQILGQKVEFLVSFYNNEISEKSEIFDDQFSVERPDGSNFTLKIRSTKLEDSAMYFCASSRQGGNIQYFGAGTRLSVL.

V gene TRBV27 combines with J gene TRBJ1-1, with D tentatively TRBD1 (5 bases). V was pared by 2 bases and J by 4 bases, with 17 bases between. The CDR3 consists of 16 residues. Germline V gives CDR1 MNHEY, CDR2 SMNVEV (reference sequence). Here the CDR3 DNA reads TGTGCCAGCAGTTTAGGGGCAGGGCAGAGCGTCACTGAAGCTTTCTTT. Protein product: CASSLGAGQSVTEAFF.

A single count supports this clone. The chain is built from TRBV7-2 and TRBJ2-1; D is unclear. This CDR3 comprises 15 residues. V was cut by 5 bases and J by 0 bases, with 11 bases left in between. Per germline, CDR1 SGHTA and CDR2 FQGNSA. In DNA form, the CDR3 reads TGTGCCAGCAGCCCCGCCGGGTTCTCCTACAATGAGCAGTTCTTC. Residues: CASSPAGFSYNEQFF.

This clone was recorded once. This sequence joins TRBV9 and TRBJ1-3, with D unclear. V lost 0 bases, J lost 2 bases, and 9 bases lay in between. Germline CDR1 is SGDLS and CDR2 is YYNGEE. The CDR3 spans 15 residues. In DNA form, the CDR3 reads TGTGCCAGCAGCGTAGCAGGAGGAGCTGGAAACACCATATATTTT. It yields the protein CASSVAGGAGNTIYF.